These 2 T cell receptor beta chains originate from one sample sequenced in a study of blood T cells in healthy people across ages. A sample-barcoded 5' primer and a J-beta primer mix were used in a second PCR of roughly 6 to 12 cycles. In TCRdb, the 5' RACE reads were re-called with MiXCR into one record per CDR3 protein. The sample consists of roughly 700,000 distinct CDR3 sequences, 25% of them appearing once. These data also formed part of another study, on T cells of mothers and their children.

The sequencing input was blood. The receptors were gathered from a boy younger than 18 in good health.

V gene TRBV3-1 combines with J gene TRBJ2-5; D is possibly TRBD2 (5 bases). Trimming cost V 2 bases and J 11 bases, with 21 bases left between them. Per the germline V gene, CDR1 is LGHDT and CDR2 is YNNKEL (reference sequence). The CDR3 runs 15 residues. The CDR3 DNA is TGTGCCAGCAGCCAAAAATCGGCCCTCTCCGGGAAGCAGTACTTC. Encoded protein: CASSQKSALSGKQYF.

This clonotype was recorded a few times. CDR3 residues: CASSPSGTNEQFF. The CDR3 coding sequence is TGTGCCAGCTCTCCTAGCGGGACAAATGAGCAGTTCTTC. The chain has TRBV18 and TRBJ2-1; 9 bases are shared with TRBD2. This CDR3 spans 13 amino acids. V lost 6 bases and J lost 7; bases outside the gene matches: 4. Germline-derived CDR1 and CDR2 are KGHSH and LQKENI.